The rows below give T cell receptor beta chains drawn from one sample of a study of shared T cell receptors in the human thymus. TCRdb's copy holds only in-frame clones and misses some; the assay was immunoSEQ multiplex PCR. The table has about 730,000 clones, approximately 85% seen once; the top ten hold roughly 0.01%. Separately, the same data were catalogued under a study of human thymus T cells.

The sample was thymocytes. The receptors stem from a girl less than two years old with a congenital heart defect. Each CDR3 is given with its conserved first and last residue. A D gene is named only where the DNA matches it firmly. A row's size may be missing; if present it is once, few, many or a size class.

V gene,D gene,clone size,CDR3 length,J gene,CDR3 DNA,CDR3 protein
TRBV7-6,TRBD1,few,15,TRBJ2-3,TGTGCCAGCAGTGGGGGGACAGGGCGCACAGATACGCAGTATTTT,CASSGGTGRTDTQYF
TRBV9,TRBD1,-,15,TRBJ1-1,TGTGCCAGCAGCGCCCACAGGGGAGTCAACACTGAAGCTTTCTTT,CASSAHRGVNTEAFF
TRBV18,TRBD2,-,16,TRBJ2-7,TGTGCCAGCTCACCACCGTTGAGCGGGGGGGAGTACGAGCAGTACTTC,CASSPPLSGGEYEQYF
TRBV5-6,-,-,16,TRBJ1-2,TGTGCCAGCAGCTTGGTTACGCGGGCCACTGGCTATGGCTACACCTTC,CASSLVTRATGYGYTF
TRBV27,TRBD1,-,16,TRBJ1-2,TGTGCCAGCAGTTTTTCCGGACAGGGGCTAGACTATGGCTACACCTTC,CASSFSGQGLDYGYTF
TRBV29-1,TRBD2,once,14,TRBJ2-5,TGCAGCGTTGAATATAGCGGGGGGCAAGAGACCCAGTACTTC,CSVEYSGGQETQYF
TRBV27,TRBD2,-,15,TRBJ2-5,TGTGCCAGCAGTTCTGGGACTAGCGGGGGGGAGACCCAGTACTTC,CASSSGTSGGETQYF
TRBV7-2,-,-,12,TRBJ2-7,TGTGCCAGCAGCTTCCGGGGAGGCGAGCAGTACTTC,CASSFRGGEQYF
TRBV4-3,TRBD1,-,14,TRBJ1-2,TGCGCCAGCAGCCAAGTCCTGGGGACAGTTGGCTACACCTTC,CASSQVLGTVGYTF
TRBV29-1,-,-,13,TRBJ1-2,TGCAGCGTTGAAGAAACAGAGAACTATGGCTACACCTTC,CSVEETENYGYTF
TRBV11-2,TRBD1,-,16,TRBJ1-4,TGTGCCAGCAGCTTGACAGGGACGGACACTAATGAAAAACTGTTTTTT,CASSLTGTDTNEKLFF
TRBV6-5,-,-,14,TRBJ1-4,TGTGCCAGCAGTGAACAGGGTTTAAGGGAAAAACTGTTTTTT,CASSEQGLREKLFF
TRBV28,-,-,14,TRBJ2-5,TGTGCCAGCAGTCTACCTGGGGACACGGAGACCCAGTACTTC,CASSLPGDTETQYF
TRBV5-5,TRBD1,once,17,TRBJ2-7,TGTGCCAGCAGCTTGGCTTGGGGGACAGGGGACTCCTACGAGCAGTACTTC,CASSLAWGTGDSYEQYF
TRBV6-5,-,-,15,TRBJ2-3,TGTGCCAGCAGTTACGATGACAGTTGCACAGATACGCAGTATTTT,CASSYDDSCTDTQYF
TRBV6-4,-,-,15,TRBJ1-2,TGTGCCAGCAGGCTATCTACAGGGAAAGAAAATGGCTACACCTTC,CASRLSTGKENGYTF
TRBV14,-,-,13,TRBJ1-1,TGTGCCAGCAGCCTGCACACGTCAATCGAAGCTTTCTTT,CASSLHTSIEAFF
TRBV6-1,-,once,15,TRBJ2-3,TGTGCCACCGACGACAGCCTTTTGAGCACAGATACGCAGTATTTT,CATDDSLLSTDTQYF
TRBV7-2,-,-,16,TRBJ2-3,TGTGCCAGCAGCTTAGCTAGGACTTCTGACGAAGATACGCAGTATTTT,CASSLARTSDEDTQYF
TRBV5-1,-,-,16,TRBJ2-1,TGCGCCAGCAGCCCCACACGCGCTAAAGGAGGGGATGAGCAGTTCTTC,CASSPTRAKGGDEQFF
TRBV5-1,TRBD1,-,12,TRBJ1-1,TGCGCCAGCAGCCCACAGGGGGCTGAAGCTTTCTTT,CASSPQGAEAFF
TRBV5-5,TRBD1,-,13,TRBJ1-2,TGTGCCAGCAGCTCGACAGGGGACTATGGCTACACCTTC,CASSSTGDYGYTF
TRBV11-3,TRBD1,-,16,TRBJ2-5,TGTGCCAGCAGCCCAGGGACAGGGGGTCATGCGGAGACCCAGTACTTC,CASSPGTGGHAETQYF
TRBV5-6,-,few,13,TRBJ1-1,TGTGCCAGCAGAAAGGGGGTACAACAAGAAGCTTTCTTT,CASRKGVQQEAFF
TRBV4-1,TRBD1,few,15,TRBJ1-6,TGCGCCAGCAGCCACCGACAGGGAAATCGATCACCCCTCCACTTT,CASSHRQGNRSPLHF
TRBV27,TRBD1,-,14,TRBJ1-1,TGTGCCAGCAGTTCGAGGGGGCGCGGCACTGAAGCTTTCTTT,CASSSRGRGTEAFF
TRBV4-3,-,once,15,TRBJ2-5,TGCGCCAGCAGCCAATCGTCCGGGATGCAAGAGACCCAGTACTTC,CASSQSSGMQETQYF
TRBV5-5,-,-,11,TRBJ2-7,TGTGCCAGCAGCCCGGAGGACGAGCAGTACTTC,CASSPEDEQYF
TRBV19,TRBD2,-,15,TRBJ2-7,TGTGCCAGTAGTATAGGGAGCGGGGAAACCTACGAGCAGTACTTC,CASSIGSGETYEQYF
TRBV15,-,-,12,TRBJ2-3,TGTGCCACCAGCCGGGAAGAGGAGACGCAGTATTTT,CATSREEETQYF
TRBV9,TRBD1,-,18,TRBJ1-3,TGTGCCAGCAGCGTAGCCCGGGAGACAGGGGGCACTGGAAACACCATATATTTT,CASSVARETGGTGNTIYF
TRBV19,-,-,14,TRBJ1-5,TGTGCCAGTAGTCTGCGGCCGGGCAATCAGCCCCAGCATTTT,CASSLRPGNQPQHF
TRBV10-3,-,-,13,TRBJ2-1,TGTGCCATCAGCGGGGACTTTTACAATGAGCAGTTCTTC,CAISGDFYNEQFF
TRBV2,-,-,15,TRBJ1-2,TGTGCCAGCAGTGATCCCCCTACAGGGAGATATGGCTACACCTTC,CASSDPPTGRYGYTF
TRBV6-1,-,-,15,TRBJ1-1,TGTGCCAGCAGTGCGGGCAGGGTGAGGAACACTGAAGCTTTCTTT,CASSAGRVRNTEAFF
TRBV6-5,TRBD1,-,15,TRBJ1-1,TGTGCCAGCAGCCACGGATGGACAGGGGGCACTGAAGCTTTCTTT,CASSHGWTGGTEAFF
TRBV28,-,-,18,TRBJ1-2,TGTGCCAGCAGTTTAGGGGCTTGGGCAGCTCAACGGAACTATGGCTACACCTTC,CASSLGAWAAQRNYGYTF
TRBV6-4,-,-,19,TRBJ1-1,TGTGCCAGCAGGTACCGACTACTAGGGGACGTAGGGGGAGACACTGAAGCTTTCTTT,CASRYRLLGDVGGDTEAFF